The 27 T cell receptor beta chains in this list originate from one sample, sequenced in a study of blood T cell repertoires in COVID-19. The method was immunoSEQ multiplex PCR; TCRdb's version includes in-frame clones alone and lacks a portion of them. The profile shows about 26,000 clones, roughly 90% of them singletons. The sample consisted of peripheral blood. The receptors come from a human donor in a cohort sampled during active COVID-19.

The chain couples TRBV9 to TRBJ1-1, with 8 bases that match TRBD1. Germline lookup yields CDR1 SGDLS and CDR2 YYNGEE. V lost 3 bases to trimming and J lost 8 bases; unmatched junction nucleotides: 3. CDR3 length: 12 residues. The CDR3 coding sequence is TGTGCCAGCAGCGAAACAGGGGGGGAAGCTTTCTTT. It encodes CASSETGGEAFF.

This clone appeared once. CDR3 DNA sequence: TGTGCCAGCAGCTTGGGACAGGGGAACATTCAGTACTTC. Its translation is CASSLGQGNIQYF. The chain joins TRBV5-6 to TRBJ2-4, with 8 bases lining up with TRBD1. After removal of 0 bases from V and 7 bases from J, the junction contained 0 bases not matched to a gene. Germline loops: CDR1 SGHDT, CDR2 YYEEEE. The CDR3 runs 13 residues.

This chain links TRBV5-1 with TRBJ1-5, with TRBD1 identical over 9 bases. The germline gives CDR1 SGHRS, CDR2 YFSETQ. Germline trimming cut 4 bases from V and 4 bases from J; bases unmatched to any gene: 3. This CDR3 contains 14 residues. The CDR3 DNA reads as TGCGCCAGCAGCCTCGGGACAGGGAATCAGCCCCAGCATTTT. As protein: CASSLGTGNQPQHF.

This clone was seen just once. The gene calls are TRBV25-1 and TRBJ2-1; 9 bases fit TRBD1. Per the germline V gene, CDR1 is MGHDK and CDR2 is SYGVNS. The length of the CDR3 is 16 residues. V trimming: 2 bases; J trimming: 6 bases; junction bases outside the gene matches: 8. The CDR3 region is CASSEPRDRVRNEQFF. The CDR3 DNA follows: TGTGCCAGCAGTGAACCCCGGGACAGGGTTCGCAATGAGCAGTTCTTC.

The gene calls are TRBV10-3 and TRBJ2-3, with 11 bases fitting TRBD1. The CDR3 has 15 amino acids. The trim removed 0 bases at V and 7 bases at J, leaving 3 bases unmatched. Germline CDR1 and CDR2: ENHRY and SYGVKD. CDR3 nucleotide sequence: TGTGCCATCAGTGAGTCAGGACAGGGGGCAAATACGCAGTATTTT. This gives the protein CAISESGQGANTQYF.

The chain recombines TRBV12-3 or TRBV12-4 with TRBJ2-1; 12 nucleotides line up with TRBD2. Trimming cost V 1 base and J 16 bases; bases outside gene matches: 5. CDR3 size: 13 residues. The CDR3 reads CASSLETSGGLFF. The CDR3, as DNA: TGTGCCAGCAGTTTAGAAACTAGCGGGGGGCTCTTCTTC.

The CDR3 sequence: CASSSFSEQYF. The CDR3 region has the DNA TGTGCCAGCAGCTCTTTCTCCGAGCAGTACTTC. The chain is built from TRBV11-2 and TRBJ2-7, with D uncertain. Germline lookup yields CDR1 SGHAT and CDR2 FQNNGV. V shed 4 bases and J shed 6 bases, with 7 bases lying between them. The CDR3 is made up of 11 amino acids.

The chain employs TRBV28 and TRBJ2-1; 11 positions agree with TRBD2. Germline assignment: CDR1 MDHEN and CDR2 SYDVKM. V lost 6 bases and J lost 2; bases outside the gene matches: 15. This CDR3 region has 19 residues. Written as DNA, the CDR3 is TGTGCCAGCAGAGAGTATAGGGCCTTTAGCGGGAGGGCCTACAATGAGCAGTTCTTC. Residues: CASREYRAFSGRAYNEQFF.

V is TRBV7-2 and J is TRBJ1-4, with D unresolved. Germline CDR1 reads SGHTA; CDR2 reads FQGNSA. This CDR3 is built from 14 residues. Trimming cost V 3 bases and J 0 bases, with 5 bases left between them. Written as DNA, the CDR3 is TGTGCCAGCAGCTTCGGGACAACTAATGAAAAACTGTTTTTT. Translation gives CASSFGTTNEKLFF.

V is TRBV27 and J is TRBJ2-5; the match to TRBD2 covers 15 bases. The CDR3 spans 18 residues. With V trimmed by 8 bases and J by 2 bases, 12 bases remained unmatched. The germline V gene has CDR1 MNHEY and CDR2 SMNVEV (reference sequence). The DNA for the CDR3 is TGTGCCAGCTCCCTAGGGACTAGCGGGGGGCGATTTCAAGAGACCCAGTACTTC. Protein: CASSLGTSGGRFQETQYF.

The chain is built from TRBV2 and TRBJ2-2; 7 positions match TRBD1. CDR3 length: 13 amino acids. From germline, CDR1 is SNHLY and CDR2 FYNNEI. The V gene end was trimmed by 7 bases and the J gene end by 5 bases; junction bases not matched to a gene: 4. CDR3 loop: CASKGALTGELFF. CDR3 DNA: TGTGCCAGCAAGGGGGCGCTGACCGGGGAGCTGTTTTTT.

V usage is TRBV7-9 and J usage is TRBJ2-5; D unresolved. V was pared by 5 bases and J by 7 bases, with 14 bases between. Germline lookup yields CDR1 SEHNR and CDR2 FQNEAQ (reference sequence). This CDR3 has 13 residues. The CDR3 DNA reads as TGTGCCAGCAGCCCCCGAGAGTTCGGGACCCAGTACTTC. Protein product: CASSPREFGTQYF.

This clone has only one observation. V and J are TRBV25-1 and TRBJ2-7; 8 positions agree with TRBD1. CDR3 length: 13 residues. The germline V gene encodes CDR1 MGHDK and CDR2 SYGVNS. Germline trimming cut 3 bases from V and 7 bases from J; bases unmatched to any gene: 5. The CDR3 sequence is CASSDDRGEEQYF. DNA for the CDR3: TGTGCCAGCAGTGACGACAGGGGAGAGGAGCAGTACTTC.

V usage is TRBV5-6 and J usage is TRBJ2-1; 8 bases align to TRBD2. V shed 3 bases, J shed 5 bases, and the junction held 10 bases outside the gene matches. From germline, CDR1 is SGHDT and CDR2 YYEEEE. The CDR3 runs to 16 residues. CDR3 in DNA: TGTGCCAGCAGCTCCAAACTAATGCGGGGGGACAATGAGCAGTTCTTC. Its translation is CASSSKLMRGDNEQFF.

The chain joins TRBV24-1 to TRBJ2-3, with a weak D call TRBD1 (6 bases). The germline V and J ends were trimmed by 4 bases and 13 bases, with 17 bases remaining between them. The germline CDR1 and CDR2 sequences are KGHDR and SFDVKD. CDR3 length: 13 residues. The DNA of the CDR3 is TGTGCCACCAGTGAGTCTCAGGGGAATATAGAGTATTTT. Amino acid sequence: CATSESQGNIEYF.

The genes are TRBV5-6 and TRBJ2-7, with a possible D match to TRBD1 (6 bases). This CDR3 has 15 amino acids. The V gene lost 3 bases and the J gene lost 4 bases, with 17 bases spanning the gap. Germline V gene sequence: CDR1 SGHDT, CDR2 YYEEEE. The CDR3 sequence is CASSSQGSTAYEQYF. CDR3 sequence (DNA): TGTGCCAGCAGCTCACAGGGATCGACCGCATACGAGCAGTACTTC.

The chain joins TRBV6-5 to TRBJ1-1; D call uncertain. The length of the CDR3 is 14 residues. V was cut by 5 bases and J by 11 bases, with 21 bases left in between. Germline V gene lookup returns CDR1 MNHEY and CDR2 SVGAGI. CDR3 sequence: CASSPRSMPSRAFF. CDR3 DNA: TGTGCCAGCAGTCCCCGATCGATGCCGTCTAGGGCTTTCTTT.

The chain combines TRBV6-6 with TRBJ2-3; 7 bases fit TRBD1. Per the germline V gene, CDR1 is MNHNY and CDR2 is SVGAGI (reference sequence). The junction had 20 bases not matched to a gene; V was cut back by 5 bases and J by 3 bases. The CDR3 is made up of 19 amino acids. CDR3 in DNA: TGTGCCAGCAGTCGCAATCCCCCGACAGGGACACCAATTACAGATACGCAGTATTTT. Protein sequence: CASSRNPPTGTPITDTQYF.

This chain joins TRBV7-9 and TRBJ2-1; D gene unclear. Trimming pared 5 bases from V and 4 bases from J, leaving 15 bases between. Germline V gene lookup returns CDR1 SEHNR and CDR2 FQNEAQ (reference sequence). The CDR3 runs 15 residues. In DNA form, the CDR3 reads TGTGCCAGCAGCCTATCGGGTCAGACTTACAATGAGCAGTTCTTC. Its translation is CASSLSGQTYNEQFF.

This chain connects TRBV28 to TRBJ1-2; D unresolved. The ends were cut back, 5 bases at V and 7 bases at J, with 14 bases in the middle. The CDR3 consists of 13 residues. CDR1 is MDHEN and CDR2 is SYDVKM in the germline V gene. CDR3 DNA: TGTGCCAGCAGTGCCCCGAGAGGGTCTGGCTACACCTTC. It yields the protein CASSAPRGSGYTF.

The CDR3 loop reads CASSRLTRDNEQFF. Written as DNA, the CDR3 is TGTGCCAGTAGTAGACTGACTAGGGACAATGAGCAGTTCTTC. The chain is built from TRBV19 and TRBJ2-1; D perhaps matches TRBD2 (6 bases). The CDR3 runs 14 residues. Trimming took 4 bases from V and 5 from J, leaving 12 bases between them. Germline V gene data show CDR1 as LNHDA and CDR2 as SQIVND (reference sequence).

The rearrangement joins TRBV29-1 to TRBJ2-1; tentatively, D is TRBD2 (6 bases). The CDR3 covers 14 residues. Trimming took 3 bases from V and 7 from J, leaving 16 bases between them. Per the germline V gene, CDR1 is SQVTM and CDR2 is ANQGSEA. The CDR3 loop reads CSVDRGKLKNEQFF. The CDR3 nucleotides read TGCAGCGTTGATCGCGGGAAGTTGAAAAATGAGCAGTTCTTC.

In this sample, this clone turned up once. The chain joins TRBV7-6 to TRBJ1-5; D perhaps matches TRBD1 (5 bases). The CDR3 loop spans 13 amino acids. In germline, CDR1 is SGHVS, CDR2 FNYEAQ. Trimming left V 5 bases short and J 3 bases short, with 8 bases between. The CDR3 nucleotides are TGTGCCAGCAGCCAGGGACTCAATCAGCCCCAGCATTTT. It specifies CASSQGLNQPQHF.

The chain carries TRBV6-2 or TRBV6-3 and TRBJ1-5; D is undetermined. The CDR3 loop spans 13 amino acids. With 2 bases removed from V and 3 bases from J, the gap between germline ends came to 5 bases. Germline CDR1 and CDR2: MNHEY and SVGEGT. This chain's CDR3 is CASSYQVNQPQHF. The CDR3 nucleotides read TGTGCCAGCAGTTACCAGGTCAATCAGCCCCAGCATTTT.

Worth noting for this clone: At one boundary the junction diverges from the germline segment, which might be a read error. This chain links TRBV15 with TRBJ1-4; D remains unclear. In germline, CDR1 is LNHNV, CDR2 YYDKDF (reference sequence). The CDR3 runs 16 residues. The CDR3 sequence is CTTSRDRQTSAEKLFF. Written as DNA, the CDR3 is TGTACCACCAGCAGAGATCGGCAGACATCAGCAGAAAAACTGTTTTTT.

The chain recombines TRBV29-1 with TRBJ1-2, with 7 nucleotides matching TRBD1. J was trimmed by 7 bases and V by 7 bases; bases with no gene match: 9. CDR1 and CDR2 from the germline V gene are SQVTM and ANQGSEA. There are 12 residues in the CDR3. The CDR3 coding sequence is TGCAGCGCCCTACAGGGGATTGGTGGCTACACCTTC. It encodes CSALQGIGGYTF.

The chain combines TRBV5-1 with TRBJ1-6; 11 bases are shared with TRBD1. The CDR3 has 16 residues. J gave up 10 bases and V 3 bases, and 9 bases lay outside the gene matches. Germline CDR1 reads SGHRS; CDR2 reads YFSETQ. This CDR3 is CASSYGQGALESPLHF. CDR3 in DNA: TGCGCCAGCAGCTACGGACAGGGGGCCCTTGAATCACCCCTCCACTTT.